This T cell receptor (beta chain) was sequenced during a study of human T cells and chemical hapten exposure. Study in general: Patch tests applied 0.01% DPC to the upper back and were scored after 6 days. General study findings and limits: Counts of TCRs above 1 in 1000 frequency stayed unchanged with DPC sensitization.

The CDR3 contains 16 residues. Trimming took 2 bases from V and 9 from J; bases not matched to a gene: 12. Per the germline V gene, CDR1 is MNHEY and CDR2 is SVGEGT. As to time point: patch test 1, 2 weeks after DPC sensitization. The treatment denotes: therapeutic diphenylcyclopropenone sensitization with weekly scalp DPC. Non-pregnant alopecia patients aged 18 to 70, suitable for DPC therapy. This clonotype was observed many times. Its antigen is not identified. What the library attached to individual cDNA molecules were unique molecular identifiers. TCRdb called the RACE reads again in MiXCR, with one record for every CDR3 protein. The table shows about 71,000 distinct CDR3 sequences, with over 7.5% occurring only once.

The rearrangement uses TRBV6-2 or TRBV6-3 and TRBJ2-1, with 8 bases matching TRBD2. Sample: whole blood, taken in connection with sensitization to the hapten diphenylcyclopropenone (DPC). This sequence originates from a woman between 40 and 50 years old with alopecia areata. Some clones in this sample may be carry-over from other donors' samples. CDR3 protein: CASSYMGTRRRGEQFF. The DNA for the CDR3 is TGTGCCAGCAGTTACATGGGGACTAGACGACGAGGTGAGCAGTTCTTC.